These T cell receptor beta chains were read from a single sample in a study of shared clonotypes between healthy human individuals. Profiling relied on immunoSEQ multiplex PCR, and the TCRdb table lists in-frame clones only, not all of them. The repertoire holds around 240,000 clones, with just over 65% as singletons. The material sequenced was memory CD4+ T cells sorted from blood. The receptors shown here come from a man under 40 in good health. CDR3s include the opening cysteine and the closing phenylalanine or tryptophan. A D gene is named only where the DNA matches it firmly. Size tells how often a clone was seen (once, few, many) or the class of an expanded clone, and some rows leave it out.

clone size	D gene	J gene	V gene	CDR3 DNA	CDR3 protein
-	-	TRBJ2-3	TRBV15	TGTGCCACCAGCAGAGATGACGGACAGATAAGCACAGATACGCAGTATTTT	CATSRDDGQISTDTQYF
-	TRBD2	TRBJ2-2	TRBV6-4	TGTGCCACCAGCAATGGACTAGCGGGAACCGGGGAGCTGTTTTTT	CATSNGLAGTGELFF
few	-	TRBJ2-2	TRBV21-1	TGTGCCAGCACCCGACCCTTGCTACGTACGCGTTTGCGCACCGGGGAGCTGTTTTTT	CASTRPLLRTRLRTGELFF
-	TRBD1	TRBJ2-6	TRBV7-6	TGTGCCAGCGCAGGGGGCTCTGGGGCCAACGTCCTGACTTTC	CASAGGSGANVLTF
many	TRBD1	TRBJ2-1	TRBV2	TGTGCCAGCACGGGACAGGGGGAAGGTGAGCAGTTCTTC	CASTGQGEGEQFF
-	-	TRBJ2-3	TRBV27	TGTGCCAGCAGGAGAAAGGGTCCCTTAAGCACAGATACGCAGTATTTT	CASRRKGPLSTDTQYF
few	-	TRBJ2-5	TRBV2	TGTGCCAGCAGTGAATCGGGAGAGACCCAGTACTTC	CASSESGETQYF
few	TRBD1	TRBJ1-2	TRBV25-1	TGTGCCAGCGGACAGGGCTCTGGCTACACCTTC	CASGQGSGYTF
-	TRBD1	TRBJ2-5	TRBV15	TGTGCCACCAGACCCCTTGAAGGGGGCGCGGAGACCCAGTACTTC	CATRPLEGGAETQYF
-	TRBD2	TRBJ2-2	TRBV5-1	TGCGCCAGCAGCCCCTTAATCACTAGCGACCCCGGGGAGCTGTTTTTT	CASSPLITSDPGELFF
-	TRBD2	TRBJ2-1	TRBV7-9	TGTGCCAGCAGCTTAGGGAGGACGGAACTAGCGGGAGAAAACGAGCAGTTCTTC	CASSLGRTELAGENEQFF
few	-	TRBJ2-7	TRBV7-2	TGTGCCAGCAGCTTAGAGGCAGGGGGGCCGTACGAGCAGTACTTC	CASSLEAGGPYEQYF
few	-	TRBJ2-7	TRBV12-5	TGTGCTAGTGGTTTGGTCGTAGGGGAGCTCTCCTACGAGCAGTACTTC	CASGLVVGELSYEQYF
-	-	TRBJ1-1	TRBV30	TGTGCCTGGGGTTCCCAGGTTGTTGAAGCTTTCTTT	CAWGSQVVEAFF
-	-	TRBJ2-1	TRBV9	TGTGCCAGCAGCGTAGCATCTATGAAGAGCTCCTACAATGAGCAGTTCTTC	CASSVASMKSSYNEQFF
-	-	TRBJ2-1	TRBV7-2	TGTGCCAGCAGCTTATCCAGGGACAATGAGCAGTTCTTC	CASSLSRDNEQFF
few	-	TRBJ2-7	TRBV5-5	TGTGCCAGCAGCTTGGCCTCCGACTACGAGCAGTACTTC	CASSLASDYEQYF
-	TRBD1	TRBJ1-2	TRBV18	TGTGCCAGCTCACAGCAGGGACAGGGGATTCCTGGTGGCTACACCTTC	CASSQQGQGIPGGYTF
-	-	TRBJ2-1	TRBV20-1	TGCAGTACTGGTTGGAATGAGCAGTTCTTC	CSTGWNEQFF
-	TRBD1	TRBJ2-5	TRBV5-1	TGCGCCAGCAGCGGGCAGGGACAGCAAGAGACCCAGTACTTC	CASSGQGQQETQYF
-	-	TRBJ1-1	TRBV6-5	TGTGCCAGCAGGAGCGACGCGTCCACTGAAGCTTTCTTT	CASRSDASTEAFF
-	-	TRBJ1-1	TRBV27	TGTGCCAGCAGTTTTCAGAGAAACACTGAAGCTTTCTTT	CASSFQRNTEAFF
-	TRBD1	TRBJ2-3	TRBV23-1	TGCGCCAGCAGGACAGGGTGCACAGATACGCAGTATTTT	CASRTGCTDTQYF
-	-	TRBJ1-2	TRBV10-1	TGCGCCAGCAGTGAAGGACCAGCGGGCCTCACACCTTATGGCTACACCTTC	CASSEGPAGLTPYGYTF
-	-	TRBJ2-1	TRBV7-2	TGTGCCAGCAGCCGACTAATGGTGGGGGTCCTCTACAATGAGCAGTTCTTC	CASSRLMVGVLYNEQFF
few	TRBD2	TRBJ2-2	TRBV28	TGTGCCAGCAGTACCCCCGGGGGGGCCGGGGAGCTGTTTTTT	CASSTPGGAGELFF
-	TRBD1	TRBJ1-1	TRBV5-4	TGTGCCAGCAGCTTGGCCGGGACAGCGAACACTGAAGCTTTCTTT	CASSLAGTANTEAFF
few	TRBD1	TRBJ1-2	TRBV15	TGTGCCACCATACCGAGACAGGGCGCTAACTATGGCTACACCTTC	CATIPRQGANYGYTF
-	TRBD1	TRBJ2-3	TRBV18	TGTGCCAGCTCACCCCTAGACAGGGATCGTTCAGATACGCAGTATTTT	CASSPLDRDRSDTQYF